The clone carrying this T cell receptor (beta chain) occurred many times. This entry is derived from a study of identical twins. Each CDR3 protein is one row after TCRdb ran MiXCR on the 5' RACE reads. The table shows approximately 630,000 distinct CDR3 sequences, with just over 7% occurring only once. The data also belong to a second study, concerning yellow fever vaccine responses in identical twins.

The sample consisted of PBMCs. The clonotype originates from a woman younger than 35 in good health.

In DNA, the CDR3 is TGTGCCAGCAGTTACTACGGTGGGACAGGCAATGAGCAGTTCTTC. Translated: CASSYYGGTGNEQFF. The gene calls are TRBV6-5 and TRBJ2-1; 8 bases fit TRBD1. This CDR3 region has 15 residues. From germline, CDR1 is MNHEY and CDR2 SVGAGI. Losses at the gene ends were 1 base for V and 6 bases for J; bases not matched to a gene: 5.